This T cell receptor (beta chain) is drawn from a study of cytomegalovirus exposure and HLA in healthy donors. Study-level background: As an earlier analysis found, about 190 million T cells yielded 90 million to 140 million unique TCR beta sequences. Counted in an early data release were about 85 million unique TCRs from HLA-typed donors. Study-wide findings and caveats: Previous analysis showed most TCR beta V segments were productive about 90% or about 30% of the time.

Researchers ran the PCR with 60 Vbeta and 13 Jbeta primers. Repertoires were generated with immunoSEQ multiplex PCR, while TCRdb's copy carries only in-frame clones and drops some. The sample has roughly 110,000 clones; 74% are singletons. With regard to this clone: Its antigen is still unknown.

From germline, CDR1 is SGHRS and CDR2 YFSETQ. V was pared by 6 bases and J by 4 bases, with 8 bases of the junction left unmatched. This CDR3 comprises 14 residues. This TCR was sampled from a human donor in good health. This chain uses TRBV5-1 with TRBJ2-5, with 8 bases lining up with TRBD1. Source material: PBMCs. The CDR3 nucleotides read TGCGCCAGCACCCCCGGGACAGGTGCAGAGACCCAGTACTTC. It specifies CASTPGTGAETQYF.